These 14 T cell receptor beta chains originate from one sample sequenced in a study of shared clonotypes between healthy human individuals (dated by TCRdb to the early 2020s). Library creation used the immunoSEQ multiplex PCR assay. TCRdb provides this immuneACCESS table in a form limited to in-frame rearrangements. Some clones are lacking; in checked studies, under half of them reflect an unresolved V gene, and why the rest are absent is not known. The sample table shows about 1.5 million clones, and nearly 99% are seen once. The top ten clonotypes cover roughly 0.45% of the sample. Sequencing was done on a sample of naive CD4+ T cells sorted from blood. The sample's cell subset or site label, decoded: CD45RA+ positively selected. The receptor set was obtained from a man aged 30 to 45 in good health.

V gene TRBV11-2 combines with J gene TRBJ2-7; 7 bases map to TRBD2. Germline lookup yields CDR1 SGHAT and CDR2 FQNNGV. V dropped 5 bases and J dropped 4; count of bases not matched to a gene: 8. CDR3 length: 14 residues. CDR3 DNA sequence: TGTGCCAGCAGCCCGAGGACTAGTTTGTACGAGCAGTACTTC. As protein: CASSPRTSLYEQYF.

About this clone itself: The sample holds other DNA sequences that translate to the same CDR3. The rearrangement joins TRBV6-1 to TRBJ2-7; 8 bases fit TRBD1. The CDR3 has 13 amino acids. Germline values: CDR1 MNHNS, CDR2 SASEGT. The V gene end was trimmed by 6 bases and the J gene end by 4 bases; junction bases not matched to a gene: 5. This chain's CDR3 is CASSQGARYEQYF. The CDR3 nucleotides are TGTGCCAGCAGCCAGGGGGCTCGGTACGAGCAGTACTTC.

The rearrangement uses TRBV11-3 and TRBJ2-1; no definite D call. Germline V gives CDR1 SGHNT, CDR2 YENEEA. The CDR3 is 15 residues long. The V gene lost 1 base and the J gene lost 6 bases, with 13 bases spanning the gap. This chain's CDR3 is CASSLAPGRSNEQFF. The CDR3 coding sequence is TGTGCCAGCAGCTTAGCCCCAGGCAGGAGCAATGAGCAGTTCTTC. Supplemented by reference TRBV11-3 and TRBJ2-1, the full variable domain reads EAGVVQSPRYKIIEKKQPVAFWCNPISGHNTLYWYLQNLGQGPELLIRYENEEAVDDSQLPKDRFSAERLKGVDSTLKIQPAELGDSAVYLCASSLAPGRSNEQFFGPGTRLTVL.

The rearrangement joins TRBV9 to TRBJ2-7, with D uncertain. CDR1 and CDR2 from the germline V gene are SGDLS and YYNGEE. CDR3 length equals 15 residues. With 0 bases removed from V and 0 bases from J, the gap between germline ends came to 10 bases. CDR3 nucleotide sequence: TGTGCCAGCAGCGTAGAAGTCGCCAGCTCCTACGAGCAGTACTTC. As protein: CASSVEVASSYEQYF.

V usage is TRBV7-9 and J usage is TRBJ1-1; 9 bases are shared with TRBD1. J gave up 1 base and V 3 bases, and 12 bases lay outside the gene matches. The CDR3 covers 18 residues. Germline V gives CDR1 SEHNR, CDR2 FQNEAQ (reference sequence). CDR3 DNA sequence: TGTGCCAGCAGCTTGCCCCCGGGACAGGGTCGAGCGAACACTGAAGCTTTCTTT. It yields the protein CASSLPPGQGRANTEAFF. Complete variable domain (other parts from reference TRBV7-9 and TRBJ1-1): DTGVSQNPRHKITKRGQNVTFRCDPISEHNRLYWYRQTLGQGPEFLTYFQNEAQLEKSRLLSDRFSAERPKGSFSTLEIQRTEQGDSAMYLCASSLPPGQGRANTEAFFGQGTRLTVV.

CDR3 in amino acids: CASSIEAAGLRPQHF. The DNA of the CDR3 is TGTGCCAGTAGTATAGAAGCGGCAGGCCTTAGGCCCCAGCATTTT. The chain couples TRBV19 to TRBJ1-5; D gene uncertain. The V and J ends lost 0 bases and 9 bases respectively, with 15 bases between them. Germline CDR1 LNHDA, CDR2 SQIVND (reference sequence). The CDR3 is 15 amino acids.

The chain carries TRBV5-5 and TRBJ1-2, with a weak D call TRBD1 (5 bases). Germline-derived CDR1 and CDR2 are SGHKS and YYEKEE (reference sequence). V lost 6 bases to trimming and J lost 2 bases, with 14 bases between them. This CDR3 spans 14 amino acids. CDR3 loop: CASTLGPANYGYTF. The CDR3 bases are TGTGCCAGCACCCTGGGACCGGCGAACTATGGCTACACCTTC.

J is TRBJ2-7 and V is TRBV5-6, with D unclear. V gave up 0 bases and J gave up 3 bases, with 13 bases separating them. Germline CDR1 and CDR2: SGHDT and YYEEEE. The CDR3 runs to 15 residues. The CDR3, as DNA: TGTGCCAGCAGCTTGGACCCAGGCGATAACTACGAGCAGTACTTC. Translating gives CASSLDPGDNYEQYF.

The chain employs TRBV10-3 and TRBJ1-1; the match to TRBD1 covers 10 bases. The CDR3 covers 17 residues. The germline gives CDR1 ENHRY, CDR2 SYGVKD. Trimming removed 3 bases from V and 1 base from J; junction bases left unmatched: 8. Written as DNA, the CDR3 is TGTGCCATCAGTGAATTAGACAGGGGGCTTCGGAACACTGAAGCTTTCTTT. This gives the protein CAISELDRGLRNTEAFF.

The CDR3 region is CASSSAIGLAGGEQFF. CDR3 bases: TGTGCCAGCAGCTCAGCTATAGGACTAGCGGGGGGTGAGCAGTTCTTC. The chain uses TRBV7-3 and TRBJ2-1; 14 bases agree with TRBD2. Germline trimming cut 4 bases from V and 9 bases from J; bases unmatched to any gene: 8. Germline CDR1 is SGHTA and CDR2 is FQGTGA. The CDR3 is 16 amino acids.

This clone was seen once. This chain connects TRBV19 to TRBJ1-2, with D perhaps matching TRBD1 (5 bases). The CDR3 is 13 amino acids. V was shortened by 7 bases and J by 2 bases, with 11 bases between the two germline ends. Germline assignment: CDR1 LNHDA and CDR2 SQIVND (reference sequence). The CDR3 nucleotides read TGTGCCAGTATGAAGGGACTAAACTATGGCTACACCTTC. It translates to CASMKGLNYGYTF.

The V and J genes are TRBV7-9 and TRBJ2-1, with TRBD2 matching over 9 bases. The germline CDR1 and CDR2 sequences are SEHNR and FQNEAQ (reference sequence). V shed 5 bases, J shed 0 bases, and the junction held 5 bases outside the gene matches. This CDR3 comprises 16 residues. CDR3 sequence: CASSKDSGSSYNEQFF. The CDR3 nucleotides are TGTGCCAGCAGCAAAGATAGCGGGAGCTCCTACAATGAGCAGTTCTTC. Full variable domain (missing parts from reference TRBV7-9 and TRBJ2-1): DTGVSQNPRHKITKRGQNVTFRCDPISEHNRLYWYRQTLGQGPEFLTYFQNEAQLEKSRLLSDRFSAERPKGSFSTLEIQRTEQGDSAMYLCASSKDSGSSYNEQFFGPGTRLTVL.

The chain recombines TRBV10-1 with TRBJ2-5, with D possibly matching TRBD2 (6 bases). V dropped 5 bases and J dropped 2 bases, with 9 bases sitting between them. This CDR3 region has 13 residues. CDR1 WNHNN and CDR2 SYGVQD come from the germline V gene (reference sequence). The CDR3 nucleotides read TGCGCCAGCAGTCGGGACTCTCAAGAGACCCAGTACTTC. Its protein product is CASSRDSQETQYF.

The gene calls are TRBV5-5 and TRBJ2-7; TRBD2 matches at 9 bases. CDR3 length: 15 amino acids. Trimming at V came to 4 bases and at J to 2 bases, leaving 7 bases not matched to a gene. Germline CDR1 SGHKS, CDR2 YYEKEE (reference sequence). The CDR3 sequence is CASSPLGLAPYEQYF. CDR3 DNA sequence: TGTGCCAGCAGCCCGTTGGGACTAGCACCCTACGAGCAGTACTTC.